The 19 T cell receptor beta chains given below trace back to one sample, sequenced in a study of T cells after yellow fever vaccination. TCRdb ran MiXCR on the 5' RACE reads and lists one entry per CDR3 protein. The sample gives roughly 120,000 distinct CDR3 sequences, 6.5% to 9% of which show up once; roughly 2.8% is in the top ten. Sequencing was performed on CD4+ T cells sorted from PBMCs, taken about 41 days after the first yellow fever vaccination. The receptors derive from a young man who received the YFV17D yellow fever vaccine.

This clonotype was seen ten or more times. The chain recombines TRBV28 with TRBJ2-7, with 8 bases lining up with TRBD2. The germline CDR1 and CDR2 sequences are MDHEN and SYDVKM. Trimming removed 6 bases from V and 3 bases from J; junction bases left unmatched: 4. CDR3 length equals 13 residues. The CDR3 reads CASRGSGGYEQYV. The CDR3 coding sequence is TGTGCCAGCAGGGGAAGCGGGGGCTACGAGCAGTACGTC.

This clonotype was detected ten times or more. The chain employs TRBV5-1 and TRBJ2-3, with D perhaps matching TRBD2 (5 bases). The CDR3 is 15 residues long. Germline V gene lookup returns CDR1 SGHRS and CDR2 YFSETQ. V lost 5 bases to trimming and J lost 2 bases, with 15 bases between them. In nucleotides, the CDR3 is TGCGCCAGCAGTGCGGACTCAGGTTTCACAGATACGCAGTATTTT. This codes for CASSADSGFTDTQYF.

This clonotype has at least ten counts. The chain recombines TRBV6-1 with TRBJ1-3; 8 bases agree with TRBD1. Germline V gene sequence: CDR1 MNHNS, CDR2 SASEGT. The V gene end was trimmed by 0 bases and the J gene end by 0 bases; junction bases not matched to a gene: 4. This CDR3 comprises 17 residues. The CDR3 is CASSEASGGLSGNTIYF. The CDR3 DNA sequence: TGTGCCAGCAGTGAAGCCTCAGGGGGCCTCTCTGGAAACACCATATATTTT.

This clonotype came up many times. This chain links TRBV20-1 with TRBJ2-1, with D perhaps matching TRBD2 (7 bases). Germline CDR1 DFQATT, CDR2 SNEGSKA (reference sequence). This CDR3 has 13 residues. As DNA, the CDR3 is TGCAGCGTCCTGGGGGGGGCGCGCAATGAGCAGTTCTTC. Its protein product is CSVLGGARNEQFF.

At least ten counts were recorded for this clonotype. The V call is TRBV4-3, the J call TRBJ2-3, with 11 positions matching TRBD2. V was pared by 1 base and J by 5 bases, with 2 bases of the junction left unmatched. The CDR3 runs to 15 residues. CDR1 is LGHNA, CDR2 YSLEER, per germline. CDR3: CASSQGLAGRDTQYF. The CDR3 DNA follows: TGCGCCAGCAGCCAAGGACTAGCGGGGAGAGATACGCAGTATTTT.

This clonotype was observed a handful of times. The chain is built from TRBV7-2 and TRBJ1-1, with 8 bases identical to TRBD1. This CDR3 has 16 amino acids. V lost 1 base to trimming and J lost 5 bases; unmatched junction nucleotides: 9. Germline CDR1 is SGHTA and CDR2 is FQGNSA. In DNA, the CDR3 is TGTGCCAGCAGCTTAGGGACAGGGTGGGGAGATACTGAAGCTTTCTTT. Protein product: CASSLGTGWGDTEAFF.

This clonotype appeared many times. The chain is built from TRBV5-1 and TRBJ1-2; tentatively, D is TRBD1 (6 bases). From germline, CDR1 is SGHRS and CDR2 YFSETQ. Trimming removed 0 bases from V and 9 bases from J, with 12 bases in between. CDR3 size: 13 residues. This CDR3 reads CASSLEGQYRYTF. The CDR3, as DNA: TGCGCCAGCAGCTTGGAGGGACAATATCGCTACACCTTC. The variable domain in full, with the rest retrieved from reference TRBV5-1 and TRBJ1-2, is KAGVTQTPRYLIKTRGQQVTLSCSPISGHRSVSWYQQTPGQGLQFLFEYFSETQRNKGNFPGRFSGRQFSNSRSEMNVSTLELGDSALYLCASSLEGQYRYTFGSGTRLTVV.

This clonotype was detected ten times or more. V usage is TRBV5-1 and J usage is TRBJ2-1; TRBD2 aligns across 10 bases. The CDR3 consists of 15 residues. Looked up from germline, CDR1 is SGHRS and CDR2 is YFSETQ. Germline trimming cut 4 bases from V and 9 bases from J; bases unmatched to any gene: 10. This CDR3 reads CASSLRRTSGSEQFF. CDR3 nucleotides: TGCGCCAGCAGCCTCCGTCGGACTAGCGGCTCTGAGCAGTTCTTC. Looking up the rest from reference TRBV5-1 and TRBJ2-1 gives the full variable domain: KAGVTQTPRYLIKTRGQQVTLSCSPISGHRSVSWYQQTPGQGLQFLFEYFSETQRNKGNFPGRFSGRQFSNSRSEMNVSTLELGDSALYLCASSLRRTSGSEQFFGPGTRLTVL.

About this clonotype: A read error may explain this, as a much larger clone is one base away. The V gene is TRBV7-8, the J gene TRBJ2-4; D remains unclear. The CDR3 extends over 15 amino acids. Germline V gene lookup returns CDR1 SGHVS and CDR2 FQNEAQ. The CDR3 here is CASSLTNAANNIQYF. The CDR3 nucleotides read TGTGCCAGCAGCTTAACCAACGCGGCCAACAACATTCAGTACTTC. The full variable domain, rest sourced from reference TRBV7-8 and TRBJ2-4, is GAGVSQSPRYKVAKRGQDVALRCDPISGHVSLFWYQQALGQGPEFLTYFQNEAQLDKSGLPSDRFFAERPEGSVSTLKIQRTQQEDSAVYLCASSLTNAANNIQYFGAGTRLSVL.

Many counts were recorded for this clonotype. V usage is TRBV7-2 and J usage is TRBJ2-3; TRBD2 matches 14 bases. The CDR3 spans 15 residues. Germline V gene sequence: CDR1 SGHTA, CDR2 FQGNSA. V shed 4 bases and J 5 bases; nucleotides not matched to a gene: 2. The CDR3 DNA reads TGTGCCAGCAGCTCGGGACTAGCGGGGGTAGATACGCAGTATTTT. Translating gives CASSSGLAGVDTQYF.

This clonotype was seen ten or more times. V and J are TRBV5-1 and TRBJ2-7; no clear D. Germline CDR1 is SGHRS and CDR2 is YFSETQ. The CDR3 covers 14 residues. Trimming took 1 base from V and 2 from J, leaving 10 bases between them. The CDR3 DNA reads TGCGCCAGCAGCTTGCAAGGGCATCCCTACGAGCAGTACTTC. As protein: CASSLQGHPYEQYF.

This clonotype was found many times. CDR3 in amino acids: CASGGDSRNNEQFF. The DNA for the CDR3 is TGTGCCAGTGGGGGCGACAGTCGAAACAATGAGCAGTTCTTC. J is TRBJ2-1 and V is TRBV12-3 or TRBV12-4; D may be TRBD1 (6 bases). This CDR3 is 14 amino acids long. V shed 9 bases and J shed 5 bases, with 17 bases lying between them.

The rearrangement uses TRBV3-1 and TRBJ2-7, with 7 nucleotides matching TRBD1. Per germline, CDR1 LGHDT and CDR2 YNNKEL (reference sequence). The junction had 11 bases not matched to a gene; V was cut back by 7 bases and J by 5 bases. This CDR3 has 14 amino acids. The CDR3 protein is CASTTTTGSHEQYF. The CDR3 DNA is TGTGCCAGCACCACAACGACAGGGAGCCACGAGCAGTACTTC.

This clonotype has ten or more counts. The V call is TRBV7-2, the J call TRBJ2-3; 8 nucleotides agree with TRBD2. The germline CDR1 and CDR2 sequences are SGHTA and FQGNSA. There are 16 residues in the CDR3. J lost 4 bases, V lost 5 bases, and 11 bases had no gene match. Written as DNA, the CDR3 is TGTGCCAGCAGCCCCGGTGGAGCGGGGGTACCAGATACGCAGTATTTT. Protein product: CASSPGGAGVPDTQYF.

A remark on this clonotype: Possible read error: a much larger clone is one base away. CDR3 in DNA: TGTGCCAGCAGTCTCCGGGAGTCAGATACGCAGTATTTT. Protein: CASSLRESDTQYF. The chain carries TRBV27 and TRBJ2-3; the D gene is possibly TRBD2 (6 bases). This CDR3 contains 13 residues. Germline V gene data show CDR1 as MNHEY and CDR2 as SMNVEV (reference sequence). V lost 5 bases, J lost 4 bases, and 10 bases lay in between.

This clonotype showed up many times. The gene calls are TRBV4-3 and TRBJ2-3; D unresolved. The V gene's germline CDR1 is LGHNA and CDR2 YSLEER. The ends were cut back, 4 bases at V and 2 bases at J, with 7 bases in the middle. The CDR3 consists of 13 residues. CDR3 coding DNA: TGCGCCAGCAGCCTGAGCGTCACAGATACGCAGTATTTT. Protein product: CASSLSVTDTQYF.

There are many counts of this clonotype. CDR3 in DNA: TGTGCCAGCAGCAGTCGGGACAGGGTTTTGAGCTACACCTTC. Amino acids: CASSSRDRVLSYTF. This sequence joins TRBV9 and TRBJ1-2; 9 positions agree with TRBD1. The germline V gene has CDR1 SGDLS and CDR2 YYNGEE. The CDR3 runs to 14 residues. Trimming took 4 bases from V and 9 from J; bases not matched to a gene: 10.

There are a few counts of this clonotype. The V and J genes are TRBV5-4 and TRBJ2-1, with 8 nucleotides matching TRBD1. Germline CDR1 and CDR2: SGHNT and YYREEE (reference sequence). This CDR3 has 15 residues. Trimming removed 0 bases from V and 4 bases from J; junction bases left unmatched: 3. In DNA form, the CDR3 reads TGTGCCAGCAGCTTGGCAGGGGGCCGTTACAATGAGCAGTTCTTC. This gives the protein CASSLAGGRYNEQFF. The whole variable domain, remainder taken from reference TRBV5-4 and TRBJ2-1, is ETGVTQSPTHLIKTRGQQVTLRCSSQSGHNTVSWYQQALGQGPQFIFQYYREEENGRGNFPPRFSGLQFPNYSSELNVNALELDDSALYLCASSLAGGRYNEQFFGPGTRLTVL.

This clonotype appeared many times. This CDR3 is CASRRANTGELFF. CDR3 coding DNA: TGTGCCAGCAGGAGGGCGAACACCGGGGAGCTGTTTTTT. The chain uses TRBV7-8 and TRBJ2-2, with D maybe TRBD2 (5 bases). The ends were cut back, 6 bases at V and 0 bases at J, with 5 bases in the middle. This CDR3 comprises 13 residues. Germline lookup yields CDR1 SGHVS and CDR2 FQNEAQ.